A single sample is the source of the 3 T cell receptor beta chains below, sequenced in a study of blood T cell repertoires in COVID-19. Produced via immunoSEQ multiplex PCR; TCRdb's table is partial and in-frame only. The table lists under 80,000 clones, more than 65% of them singletons. The sample taken for sequencing was peripheral blood. All receptors derive from a man aged 50-60 years with acute or convalescent COVID-19.

The chain carries TRBV19 and TRBJ1-2; 11 bases map to TRBD1. V gave up 5 bases and J gave up 4 bases; unmatched junction bases: 6. From germline, CDR1 is LNHDA and CDR2 SQIVND (reference sequence). This CDR3 has 15 amino acids. The DNA of the CDR3 is TGTGCCAGTAGTTTACCGGGACAGGGGGTCTATGGCTACACCTTC. Its translation: CASSLPGQGVYGYTF.

The chain links TRBV7-3 to TRBJ2-1; 10 bases line up with TRBD1. V was clipped by 5 bases and J by 7 bases; unmatched bases: 8. The germline V gene has CDR1 SGHTA and CDR2 FQGTGA. This CDR3 has 15 residues. This CDR3 is CASSDPGQGTNEQFF. The CDR3 DNA reads as TGTGCCAGCAGCGATCCGGGACAGGGGACAAATGAGCAGTTCTTC. Combining the CDR3 with reference TRBV7-3 and TRBJ2-1 gives the whole variable domain GAGVSQTPSNKVTEKGKYVELRCDPISGHTALYWYRQSLGQGPEFLIYFQGTGAADDSGLPNDRFFAVRPEGSVSTLKIQRTERGDSAVYLCASSDPGQGTNEQFFGPGTRLTVL.

In its sample, this clone was seen once. V and J are TRBV18 and TRBJ1-4; the match to TRBD1 covers 7 bases. The V segment lost 3 bases and the J segment 3 bases; nucleotides outside the gene matches: 4. Germline loops: CDR1 KGHSH, CDR2 LQKENI. This CDR3 spans 15 amino acids. The CDR3 here is CASSPRDSSNEKLFF. The CDR3, as DNA: TGTGCCAGCTCACCCCGGGACAGTTCTAATGAAAAACTGTTTTTT.